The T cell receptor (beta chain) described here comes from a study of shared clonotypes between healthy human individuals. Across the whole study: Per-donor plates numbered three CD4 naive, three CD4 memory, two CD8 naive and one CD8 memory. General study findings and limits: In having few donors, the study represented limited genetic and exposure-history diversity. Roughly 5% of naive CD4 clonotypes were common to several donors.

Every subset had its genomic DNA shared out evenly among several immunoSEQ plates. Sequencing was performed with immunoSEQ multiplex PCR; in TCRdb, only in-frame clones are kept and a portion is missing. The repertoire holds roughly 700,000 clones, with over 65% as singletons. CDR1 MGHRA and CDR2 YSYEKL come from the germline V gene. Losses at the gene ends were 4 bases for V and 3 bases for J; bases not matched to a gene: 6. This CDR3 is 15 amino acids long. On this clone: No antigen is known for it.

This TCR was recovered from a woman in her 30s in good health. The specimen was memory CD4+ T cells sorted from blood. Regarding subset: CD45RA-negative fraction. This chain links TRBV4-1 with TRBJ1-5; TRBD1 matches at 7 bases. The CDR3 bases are TGCGCCAGCAGCCCGCAGGGGGGACTCAATCAGCCCCAGCATTTT. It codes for CASSPQGGLNQPQHF.